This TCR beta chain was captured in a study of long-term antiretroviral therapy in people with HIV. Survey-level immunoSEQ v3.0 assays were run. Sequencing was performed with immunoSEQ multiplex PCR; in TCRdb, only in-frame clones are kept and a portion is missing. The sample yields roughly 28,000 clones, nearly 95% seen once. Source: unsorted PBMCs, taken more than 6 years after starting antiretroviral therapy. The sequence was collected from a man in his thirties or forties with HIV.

CDR3 sequence (DNA): TGCGCCAGCAGCCAACAGAGCTCTGGGGCCAACGTCCTGACTTTC. It is translated as CASSQQSSGANVLTF. The chain combines TRBV4-3 with TRBJ2-6; D unresolved. The CDR3 is made up of 15 amino acids. The V end was cut by 2 bases, the J end by 0 bases, with 5 bases between. Germline CDR1 LGHNA, CDR2 YSLEER.